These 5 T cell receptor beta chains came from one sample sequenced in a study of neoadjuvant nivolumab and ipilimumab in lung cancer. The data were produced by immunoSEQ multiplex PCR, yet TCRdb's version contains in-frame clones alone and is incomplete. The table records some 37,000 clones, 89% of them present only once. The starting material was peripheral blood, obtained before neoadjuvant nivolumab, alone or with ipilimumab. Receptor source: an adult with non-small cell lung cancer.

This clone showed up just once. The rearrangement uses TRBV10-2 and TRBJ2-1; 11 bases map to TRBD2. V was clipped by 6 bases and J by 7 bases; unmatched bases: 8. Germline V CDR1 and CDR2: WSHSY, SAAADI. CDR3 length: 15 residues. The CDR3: CASRVAGGPGNEQFF. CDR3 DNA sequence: TGCGCCAGCAGGGTAGCGGGAGGGCCTGGGAATGAGCAGTTCTTC.

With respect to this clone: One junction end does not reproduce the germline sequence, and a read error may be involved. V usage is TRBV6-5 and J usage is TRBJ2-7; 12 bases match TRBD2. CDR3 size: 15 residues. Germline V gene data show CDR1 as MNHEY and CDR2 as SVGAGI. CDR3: CASSWSTSGSYGQYF. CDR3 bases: TGTGCCAGCAGTTGGTCGACTAGCGGGAGCTACGGGCAGTACTTC.

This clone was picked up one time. This CDR3 reads CASSVGGRGPETQYF. Written as DNA, the CDR3 is TGTGCCAGCAGCGTAGGCGGCAGGGGGCCAGAGACCCAGTACTTC. The V and J genes are TRBV9 and TRBJ2-5; TRBD1 aligns across 8 bases. In germline, CDR1 is SGDLS, CDR2 YYNGEE. Trimming removed 0 bases from V and 4 bases from J; junction bases left unmatched: 5. CDR3 length: 15 residues.

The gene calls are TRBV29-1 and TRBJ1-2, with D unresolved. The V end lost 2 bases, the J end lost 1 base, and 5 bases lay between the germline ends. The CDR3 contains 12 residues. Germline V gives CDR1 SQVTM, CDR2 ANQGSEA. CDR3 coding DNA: TGCAGCGTTGAACTCCATAACTATGGCTACACCTTC. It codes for CSVELHNYGYTF.

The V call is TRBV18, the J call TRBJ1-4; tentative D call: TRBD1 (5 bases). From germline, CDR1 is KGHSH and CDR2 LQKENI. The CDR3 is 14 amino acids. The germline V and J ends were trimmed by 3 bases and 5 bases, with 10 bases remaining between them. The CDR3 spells CASSPGTENEKLFF. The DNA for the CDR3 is TGTGCCAGCTCACCCGGGACGGAAAATGAAAAACTGTTTTTT.